This TCR beta chain derives from a study of T cells expressing NK-cell markers. Germline V gene lookup returns CDR1 SGHTA and CDR2 FQGNSA. The CDR3 runs to 13 residues. One entry per CDR3 protein, without DNA, is what TCRdb gives after re-calling the 5' RACE reads. This table holds about 450,000 distinct CDR3 sequences. The specimen was blood T cells: a sorted CD56 or NKG2C T cell subset, CD4+ or CD8+ T cells, or bulk PBMC T cells (not recorded which). The receptor's source is a woman between 18 and 70 years old in good health. The V and J genes are TRBV7-2 and TRBJ2-7; TCRdb indicates TRBD2, and absent DNA this call remains unverified. CDR3: CASSRGLANEQYF.